The 21 T cell receptor beta chains in this list originate from one sample, sequenced in a study of blood T cell repertoires in COVID-19. Libraries were prepared by immunoSEQ multiplex PCR; TCRdb keeps only in-frame clonotypes and omits some of them. Counted here are roughly 150,000 clones, around 75% occurring once; the ten biggest clones make up roughly 13%. The sequenced sample was peripheral blood. The receptors come from an elderly woman with acute or convalescent COVID-19.

V is TRBV5-1 and J is TRBJ2-3; 7 positions agree with TRBD2. J was trimmed by 4 bases and V by 3 bases; bases with no gene match: 14. Germline loops: CDR1 SGHRS, CDR2 YFSETQ. The CDR3 runs to 17 residues. The CDR3 DNA reads TGCGCCAGCAGCTCCGGGTCTGGCGGGAGTATCGCAGATACGCAGTATTTT. This sequence encodes CASSSGSGGSIADTQYF.

The V call is TRBV7-9, the J call TRBJ2-7; D perhaps matches TRBD1 (6 bases). The germline gives CDR1 SEHNR, CDR2 FQNEAQ (reference sequence). V was pared by 4 bases and J by 5 bases, with 18 bases between. This CDR3 contains 15 residues. The CDR3: CASSSHREIGNEQYF. CDR3 DNA sequence: TGTGCCAGCAGCTCCCACAGGGAAATCGGAAACGAGCAGTACTTC.

In DNA form, the CDR3 reads TGTGCCAGCAGAGGACAGGGGGCTAGGTACGAGCAGTACTTC. Translation gives CASRGQGARYEQYF. V is TRBV25-1 and J is TRBJ2-7, with 11 nucleotides matching TRBD1. J lost 4 bases, V lost 6 bases, and 5 bases had no gene match. Germline CDR1 and CDR2: MGHDK and SYGVNS. The CDR3 runs to 14 residues.

This sequence joins TRBV9 and TRBJ1-4, with D tentatively TRBD1 (5 bases). Germline lookup yields CDR1 SGDLS and CDR2 YYNGEE. This CDR3 spans 16 amino acids. Trimming stripped 4 bases from V and 8 bases from J, with 21 bases between. CDR3 protein: CASSPGSSGVGEKLFF. The DNA of the CDR3 is TGTGCCAGCAGCCCGGGCAGTTCGGGGGTCGGAGAAAAACTGTTTTTT.

This chain uses TRBV28 with TRBJ1-3; 7 bases fit TRBD1. Trimming cost V 11 bases and J 4 bases; bases outside gene matches: 14. This CDR3 contains 15 residues. Germline loops: CDR1 MDHEN, CDR2 SYDVKM. CDR3 protein: CAHGTATKGGNTIYF. CDR3 sequence (DNA): TGTGCCCACGGGACAGCCACTAAAGGGGGAAACACCATATATTTT.

This chain joins TRBV6-6 and TRBJ2-7, with TRBD1 matching over 10 bases. The CDR3 extends over 16 amino acids. The germline gives CDR1 MNHNY, CDR2 SVGAGI (reference sequence). Unmatched junction bases numbered 9, after V lost 7 bases and J lost 0 bases. In DNA, the CDR3 is TGTGCCAGCAAAAGACAGGGGGCGCATAGCTCCTACGAGCAGTACTTC. Translated: CASKRQGAHSSYEQYF.

The chain uses TRBV6-6 and TRBJ1-1, with a tentative D call TRBD1 (6 bases). The V end lost 6 bases, the J end lost 4 bases, and 12 bases lay between the germline ends. Germline V gene sequence: CDR1 MNHNY, CDR2 SVGAGI (reference sequence). The CDR3 covers 13 residues. The CDR3, as DNA: TGTGCCAGCAGCCTCACAGGGAGCACTGAAGCTTTCTTT. Its translation is CASSLTGSTEAFF.

This clone was seen more than once but under ten times. The genes are TRBV7-9 and TRBJ2-5; 7 bases align to TRBD2. This CDR3 is built from 14 residues. In germline, CDR1 is SEHNR, CDR2 FQNEAQ (reference sequence). J was trimmed by 0 bases and V by 5 bases; bases with no gene match: 3. The CDR3 DNA sequence: TGTGCCAGCAGCCCGGGACTATACCAAGAGACCCAGTACTTC. Amino acids: CASSPGLYQETQYF. The full variable domain, rest sourced from reference TRBV7-9 and TRBJ2-5, is DTGVSQNPRHKITKRGQNVTFRCDPISEHNRLYWYRQTLGQGPEFLTYFQNEAQLEKSRLLSDRFSAERPKGSFSTLEIQRTEQGDSAMYLCASSPGLYQETQYFGPGTRLLVL.

There are a few counts of this clone. This chain uses TRBV27 with TRBJ1-2; 7 positions agree with TRBD1. Losses at the gene ends were 7 bases for V and 6 bases for J; bases not matched to a gene: 11. Germline V gene data show CDR1 as MNHEY and CDR2 as SMNVEV (reference sequence). The CDR3 contains 14 residues. The chain's CDR3 is CASKSTGRSDGYTF. The CDR3 DNA reads TGTGCCAGCAAATCGACAGGGCGGTCAGATGGCTACACCTTC.

This rearrangement joins TRBV18 to TRBJ2-1; a weak D match, TRBD1 (5 bases). The ends were cut back, 2 bases at V and 6 bases at J, with 11 bases in the middle. Germline V gene data show CDR1 as KGHSH and CDR2 as LQKENI. The CDR3 has 14 residues. CDR3 amino acids: CASSPLQVGNEQFF. Here the CDR3 DNA reads TGTGCCAGCTCACCATTACAGGTGGGCAATGAGCAGTTCTTC. Together with reference TRBV18 and TRBJ2-1, the CDR3 gives the full variable domain: NAGVMQNPRHLVRRRGQEARLRCSPMKGHSHVYWYRQLPEEGLKFMVYLQKENIIDESGMPKERFSAEFPKEGPSILRIQQVVRGDSAAYFCASSPLQVGNEQFFGPGTRLTVL.

The chain has TRBV3-1 (or the pseudogene TRBV3-2) and TRBJ2-7, with D tentatively TRBD1 (6 bases). Trimming shortened V by 5 bases and J by 4 bases, and 15 bases separated the two germline ends. CDR3 length: 14 residues. Per germline, CDR1 LGHDT and CDR2 YNNKEL (reference sequence). The CDR3, as DNA: TGTGCCAGCAGCTTCGCACAGGGAAAGTACGAGCAGTACTTC. Its protein product is CASSFAQGKYEQYF.

The J gene is TRBJ2-2, the V gene TRBV7-2; 16 nucleotides agree with TRBD2. Germline CDR1 is SGHTA and CDR2 is FQGNSA. CDR3 length: 19 amino acids. J was trimmed by 1 base and V by 5 bases; bases with no gene match: 7. The CDR3 sequence: CASSLGGLAGGRNTGELFF. CDR3 nucleotides: TGTGCCAGCAGCCTAGGGGGACTAGCGGGAGGGCGGAACACCGGGGAGCTGTTTTTT. The entire variable domain, with the rest obtained from reference TRBV7-2 and TRBJ2-2, is as follows: GAGVSQSPSNKVTEKGKDVELRCDPISGHTALYWYRQSLGQGLEFLIYFQGNSAPDKSGLPSDRFSAERTGGSVSTLTIQRTQQEDSAVYLCASSLGGLAGGRNTGELFFGEGSRLTVL.

The sample holds one count of this clone. V and J are TRBV28 and TRBJ2-1, with 14 bases fitting TRBD2. Germline CDR1 is MDHEN and CDR2 is SYDVKM. The CDR3 has 15 amino acids. The V segment lost 6 bases and the J segment 7 bases; nucleotides outside the gene matches: 5. The CDR3 sequence is CASRGGLAGANEQFF. In DNA form, the CDR3 reads TGTGCCAGCAGGGGGGGACTAGCGGGAGCAAATGAGCAGTTCTTC.

In this sample, this clone turned up once. This sequence joins TRBV18 and TRBJ2-1; 7 bases are a match to TRBD1. Germline CDR1 KGHSH, CDR2 LQKENI. CDR3 size: 15 residues. The ends lost 6 bases at V and 1 base at J; junction bases unmatched: 6. Here the CDR3 DNA reads TGTGCCAGCTCTCGGACAGGAGGTTCCTACAATGAGCAGTTCTTC. Translation: CASSRTGGSYNEQFF.

This clone has only a few counts. The rearrangement joins TRBV7-2 to TRBJ1-4, with D maybe TRBD1 (6 bases). The length of the CDR3 is 15 residues. Trimming stripped 5 bases from V and 5 bases from J, with 15 bases between. CDR1 SGHTA and CDR2 FQGNSA come from the germline V gene. CDR3 loop: CASSRQGIGNEKLFF. CDR3 sequence (DNA): TGTGCCAGCAGCCGTCAGGGGATAGGGAATGAAAAACTGTTTTTT.

This chain joins TRBV5-1 and TRBJ2-3; the match to TRBD2 covers 9 bases. The CDR3 has 15 residues. Germline V gene data show CDR1 as SGHRS and CDR2 as YFSETQ. The J segment lost 3 bases and the V segment lost 4 bases, leaving 6 bases of the junction unmatched. The CDR3 here is CASSLGTSKTDTQYF. The CDR3, as DNA: TGCGCCAGCAGCCTAGGGACTAGCAAGACAGATACGCAGTATTTT.

This clone was seen a single time. The chain recombines TRBV5-6 with TRBJ1-5; 7 bases are shared with TRBD1. CDR3 size: 14 residues. The trim removed 4 bases at V and 4 bases at J, leaving 5 bases unmatched. Looked up from germline, CDR1 is SGHDT and CDR2 is YYEEEE. The CDR3 sequence: CASSRGQINQPQHF. CDR3 in DNA: TGTGCCAGCAGCCGGGGACAGATAAATCAGCCCCAGCATTTT.

Written as DNA, the CDR3 is TGTGCCAGTAGTATAGCAAACAGGGAGGGAGATACGCAGTATTTT. It encodes CASSIANREGDTQYF. This rearrangement joins TRBV19 to TRBJ2-3, with a weak D call TRBD2 (7 bases). Trimming shortened V by 1 base and J by 5 bases, and 13 bases separated the two germline ends. This CDR3 spans 15 amino acids. Germline V gives CDR1 LNHDA, CDR2 SQIVND (reference sequence). The whole variable domain, remainder taken from reference TRBV19 and TRBJ2-3, is DGGITQSPKYLFRKEGQNVTLSCEQNLNHDAMYWYRQDPGQGLRLIYYSQIVNDFQKGDIAEGYSVSREKKESFPLTVTSAQKNPTAFYLCASSIANREGDTQYFGPGTRLTVL.

This chain connects TRBV6-4 to TRBJ2-1; perhaps TRBD1 as D (6 bases). The CDR3 runs 14 residues. CDR1 is MRHNA, CDR2 SNTAGT, per germline. Trimming took off 7 bases at V and 0 bases at J, with 10 bases between the two ends. The DNA for the CDR3 is TGTGCCAGCAAACAGGGTAACTCCTACAATGAGCAGTTCTTC. This translates into CASKQGNSYNEQFF.

J is TRBJ1-2 and V is TRBV30; perhaps TRBD1 as D (5 bases). CDR3 length equals 13 residues. Looked up from germline, CDR1 is GTSNPN and CDR2 is SVGIG (reference sequence). V was pared by 4 bases and J by 7 bases, with 16 bases between. The CDR3 DNA reads as TGTGCCTGGACCGACGCAGGGTCGAGTGGCTACACCTTC. Translation: CAWTDAGSSGYTF.

V is TRBV5-1 and J is TRBJ2-1; D may be TRBD1 (6 bases). The CDR3 runs 15 residues. Germline V gene lookup returns CDR1 SGHRS and CDR2 YFSETQ. V lost 2 bases and J 4 bases, leaving 13 bases between the germline ends. CDR3 bases: TGCGCCAGCAGCTTTGGGCAGGGGCAATACAATGAGCAGTTCTTC. Translated, it gives CASSFGQGQYNEQFF. The full variable domain, rest sourced from reference TRBV5-1 and TRBJ2-1, is KAGVTQTPRYLIKTRGQQVTLSCSPISGHRSVSWYQQTPGQGLQFLFEYFSETQRNKGNFPGRFSGRQFSNSRSEMNVSTLELGDSALYLCASSFGQGQYNEQFFGPGTRLTVL.